The rows below give T cell receptor beta chains drawn from one sample of a study of blood T cells in healthy people across ages. TCRdb recomputed calls from the 5' RACE reads with MiXCR, one row per CDR3 protein. Found here are 500,000 to 700,000 distinct CDR3 sequences, approximately 30% of them singletons; the top ten hold 15% to 19%. Sequenced input: blood. Source of these receptors: a woman of 80 years or more in good health. The CDR3 runs from the conserved cysteine through the conserved F or W. Each record gives: D gene, clone size, J gene, V gene, CDR3 DNA, CDR3 protein. The D gene is left open where the match is weak. Part of the rows lack a size; the others show once, few, many or a class for expanded clones.

>NA|NA|TRBJ1-2|TRBV12-3/TRBV12-4
TGTGCCAGCAGTCGTAGTGGGGGCGGCGGCTACACCTTC
CASSRSGGGGYTF
>NA|many|TRBJ1-2|TRBV15
TGTGCCACCAGCCCTAGATCCCCAGACTATGGCTACACCTTC
CATSPRSPDYGYTF
>TRBD1|few|TRBJ2-5|TRBV19
TGTGCCAGTAGTACCTTCGACAGGGAAGAGACCCAGTACTTC
CASSTFDREETQYF
>NA|NA|TRBJ2-1|TRBV5-6
TGTGCCAGCAGCTGGGGGACTGGCGGTGGGTACAATGAGCAGTTCTTC
CASSWGTGGGYNEQFF
>TRBD2|many|TRBJ2-5|TRBV3-1
TGTGCCAGCAGCCAAGATCGGGGGGGCCAAGAGACCCAGTACTTC
CASSQDRGGQETQYF
>NA|NA|TRBJ1-6|TRBV7-2
TGTGCCAGCAGCTTAGTCCAGGCACTTAATTCACCCCTCCACTTT
CASSLVQALNSPLHF
>TRBD2|many|TRBJ2-7|TRBV12-3/TRBV12-4
TGTGCCAGCAGGTTAGCGGGGGCTGCCTACGAGCAGTACTTC
CASRLAGAAYEQYF
>TRBD1|NA|TRBJ1-2|TRBV20-1
TGCAGTGCTAACCACAGGGGGTGCCCTGGCTACACCTTC
CSANHRGCPGYTF
>NA|few|TRBJ2-2|TRBV12-3/TRBV12-4
TGTGCCAGTTCCATCTCGGGCACCGGGGAGCTGTTTTTT
CASSISGTGELFF
>TRBD1|many|TRBJ2-7|TRBV5-6
TGTGCCAGCAGCTGGAGGGGGACAGGCCCCTACGAGCAGTACTTC
CASSWRGTGPYEQYF
>TRBD1|few|TRBJ1-1|TRBV4-2
TGTGCCAGCAGCCGCTTGGGACAGGGCGGCGGGGACACTGAAGCTTTCTTT
CASSRLGQGGGDTEAFF
>NA|NA|TRBJ1-1|TRBV2
TGTGCCAGCAGTGAGGCCGGGGACCTAACTGAAGCTTTCTTT
CASSEAGDLTEAFF
>NA|many|TRBJ2-5|TRBV4-1
TGCGCCAGCAGCCAAGGAGGGACCTTCAGGGAGACCCAGTACTTC
CASSQGGTFRETQYF
>NA|NA|TRBJ2-5|TRBV7-2
TGTGCCAGCAGTCCTACTAGGAGCGTGACCCAGTACTTC
CASSPTRSVTQYF
>TRBD2|NA|TRBJ2-2|TRBV28
TGTGCCAGTTCCGGGACTAGCGGGGGGTTCACCGGGGAGCTGTTTTTT
CASSGTSGGFTGELFF
>NA|NA|TRBJ2-3|TRBV6-2/TRBV6-3
TGTGCCAGCAGCCCTCCCACTAGAGTGTCCCAGTATTTT
CASSPPTRVSQYF
>NA|NA|TRBJ2-3|TRBV5-1
TGCGCCAGCAACCCCGGAAGATTAGCGTCAGATACGCAGTATTTT
CASNPGRLASDTQYF
>NA|many|TRBJ1-2|TRBV5-1
TGCGCCAGCAGCTTGGGTGGGGGCCTGGTCTATGGCTACACCTTC
CASSLGGGLVYGYTF
>TRBD2|many|TRBJ2-3|TRBV5-1
TGCGCCAGCAGCTTGGGACTAGCGGGGGAGACAGATACGCAGTATTTT
CASSLGLAGETDTQYF
>TRBD2|NA|TRBJ2-7|TRBV10-3
TGTGCCATCAGTAAGGGACTAGCGAATACCTACGAGCAGTACTTC
CAISKGLANTYEQYF
>TRBD1|many|TRBJ1-2|TRBV20-1
TGCAGTGCGGGACAGGGATTAGGCTATGGCTACACCTTC
CSAGQGLGYGYTF
>NA|NA|TRBJ2-5|TRBV6-1
TGTGCCAGCAGTGATCGTGGGGGCCTAGGAAGAGAGCAGTACTTC
CASSDRGGLGREQYF
>TRBD2|many|TRBJ2-1|TRBV6-5
TGTGCCAGCAGTTATCTGACTAGCGGGGGGAATGAGCAGTTCTTC
CASSYLTSGGNEQFF
>NA|few|TRBJ2-2|TRBV12-3/TRBV12-4
TGTGCCAGCAGTTTACAGGGGTGGACCGGGGAGCTGTTTTTT
CASSLQGWTGELFF
>NA|many|TRBJ2-7|TRBV20-1
TGCAGTGCTAAACTTTTTAGCGGACGGACCTACGAGCAGTACTTC
CSAKLFSGRTYEQYF
>TRBD2|NA|TRBJ2-7|TRBV7-2
TGTGCCAGCAGCCCCAGTACTAGCGGGGGGGCTCTCGAGCAGTACTTC
CASSPSTSGGALEQYF
>TRBD2|many|TRBJ2-1|TRBV5-1
TGCGCCAGCAGCCCCAATAGCGGGGGGTCCGACAATGAGCAGTTCTTC
CASSPNSGGSDNEQFF
>TRBD1|NA|TRBJ1-4|TRBV12-3/TRBV12-4
TGTGCCAGCAGTTCCGGACAGGTTCGAACTAATGAAAAACTGTTTTTT
CASSSGQVRTNEKLFF
>NA|NA|TRBJ2-3|TRBV2
TGTGCCAGCGCATACTCCCTCGGCGGGCAGTATTTT
CASAYSLGGQYF
>TRBD2|many|TRBJ2-3|TRBV4-2
TGTGCCAGCAGCCAAGATTGGCCGGGGGGGGAGGAGGATACGCAGTATTTT
CASSQDWPGGEEDTQYF
>NA|NA|TRBJ2-1|TRBV7-6
TGTGCCAGCAGCTTATTTGCGAGCTCCTACAATGAGCAGTTCTTC
CASSLFASSYNEQFF
>NA|few|TRBJ2-2|TRBV3-1
TGTGCCAGCAGCCAAGATCACAATCGCCCGACCGGGGAGCTGTTTTTT
CASSQDHNRPTGELFF
>NA|NA|TRBJ2-4|TRBV6-5
TGTGCCAGCAGTGAGAGAATAGCCAAAAACATTCAGTACTTC
CASSERIAKNIQYF
>TRBD1|few|TRBJ1-4|TRBV18
TGTGCCAGCTCAGCCCGACAGGGGGCTAATGAAAAACTGTTTTTT
CASSARQGANEKLFF
>NA|NA|TRBJ1-5|TRBV12-3/TRBV12-4
TGTGCCAGCAGCCAAACAGGGCCCAACCAGCCCCAGCATTTT
CASSQTGPNQPQHF
>NA|few|TRBJ1-4|TRBV5-1
TGCGCCAGCAGCTTGGGAGTCAATGAAAAACGGTTTTTT
CASSLGVNEKRFF
>NA|few|TRBJ2-7|TRBV7-3
TGTGCCAGCAGCCCCATGGCGGAGACCTACGAGCAGTACTTC
CASSPMAETYEQYF
>TRBD1|NA|TRBJ1-4|TRBV12-3/TRBV12-4
TGTGCCAGCAGTCGGTTCCGGGACAGGGGATATGAAAAACGGTTTTTT
CASSRFRDRGYEKRFF
>NA|many|TRBJ2-1|TRBV28
TGTGCCAGCAGAACCATAAAACTTGGGAATGAGCAGTTCTTC
CASRTIKLGNEQFF
>TRBD2|many|TRBJ2-1|TRBV5-4
TGTGCCAGCAGCTTGGGGTCTAGCGGCCACAATGAGCAGTTCTTC
CASSLGSSGHNEQFF
>NA|few|TRBJ2-5|TRBV7-9
TGTGCCAGCAGCTTAGTCCAAGAAGAGACCCAGTACTTC
CASSLVQEETQYF
>NA|once|TRBJ2-7|TRBV18
TGTGCCAGCTCACCACTGGGGAACTACGAGCAGTACTTC
CASSPLGNYEQYF
>TRBD1|many|TRBJ1-2|TRBV2
TGTGCCAGCAGACGGACAGGTCGTTGGAATGGCTACACCTTC
CASRRTGRWNGYTF
>TRBD2|many|TRBJ2-1|TRBV4-3
TGCGCCAGCAGCGGACCTAGCGGGGGAACCAACAATGAGCAGTTCTTC
CASSGPSGGTNNEQFF
>NA|many|TRBJ2-5|TRBV4-2
TGTGCCAGCAGCCAAGACAGGGATGGCGAGACCCAGTACTTC
CASSQDRDGETQYF
>TRBD1|NA|TRBJ1-1|TRBV10-3
TGTGCCATCAGTGGTCCGGGACAGGGGAGTAGGAACACTGAAGCTTTCTTT
CAISGPGQGSRNTEAFF
>NA|NA|TRBJ1-1|TRBV5-1
TGCGCCAGCAGCCCCGGAGGCACATTCTCAGACGACACTGAAGCTTTCTTT
CASSPGGTFSDDTEAFF
>TRBD1|many|TRBJ1-2|TRBV15
TGTGCCACCAGCACCCACGGGACAGGGGCTTATGGCTACACCTTC
CATSTHGTGAYGYTF
>TRBD1|many|TRBJ2-7|TRBV20-1
TGCAGTGCTACCGGACAGGGCACTCCCTACGAGCAGTACTTC
CSATGQGTPYEQYF
>NA|many|TRBJ2-7|TRBV7-8
TGTGCCAGCAGCGGCAACAGGGCCGTTGGGTACGAGCAGTACTTC
CASSGNRAVGYEQYF
>TRBD1|many|TRBJ2-7|TRBV7-2
TGTGCCAGCAGCAGGGACAGGGGTCGCTCCTACGAGCAGTACTTC
CASSRDRGRSYEQYF
>TRBD1|few|TRBJ2-7|TRBV3-1
TGTGCCAGCAGCCGTACTGGACAGGGGGCGGGCGAGCAGTACTTC
CASSRTGQGAGEQYF
>TRBD2|many|TRBJ2-7|TRBV13
TGTGCCAGCAGCTTGGGACTAAGCGAGCAGTACTTC
CASSLGLSEQYF
>TRBD1|few|TRBJ1-1|TRBV2
TGTGCCAGCAGGAGGGGGACAGAGAACACTGAAGCTTTCTTT
CASRRGTENTEAFF
>NA|NA|TRBJ1-3|TRBV20-1
TGCAGTGCTAGAGATGACGCCGGAAACACCATATATTTT
CSARDDAGNTIYF
>TRBD1|many|TRBJ1-2|TRBV29-1
TGCAGCGTTCGAGACAGGGGCCTTTATGGCTACACCTTC
CSVRDRGLYGYTF
>TRBD2|NA|TRBJ2-2|TRBV6-5
TGTGCCAGCAGCCGCGGGGGAAACACCGGGGAGCTGTTTTTT
CASSRGGNTGELFF
>NA|many|TRBJ1-1|TRBV20-1
TGCAGTGCTAGAGAACTGGACGGCAAGAACACTGAAGCTTTCTTT
CSARELDGKNTEAFF